This TCR beta chain stems from a study of metastatic and nonmetastatic thyroid tumors. Study in general: From malignant and benign thyroid patients, repertoires in blood and in tumor or nodule tissue were compared.

CDR3 length equals 14 residues. Trimming removed 7 bases from V and 5 bases from J, with 17 bases in between. CDR1 MNHNS and CDR2 SASEGT come from the germline V gene. TCRdb reprocessed the PCR reads using MiXCR. Of tens of thousands of clones listed, about a sixth are singletons. Patients underwent thyroid surgery, and none had received any treatment before it. This chain uses TRBV6-1 with TRBJ1-1; D unclear. Specimen: blood. This sequence originates from a female donor with papillary thyroid cancer or a benign thyroid nodule (not recorded which). Some clones in this sample may be carry-over from other donors' samples. The CDR3 region has the DNA TGTGCCAGCAATCCCGGGGAGAAGGGAACTGAAGCTTTCTTT. Its protein is CASNPGEKGTEAFF.